Presented here are 30 T cell receptor beta chains from one specimen sequenced in a study of regulatory T cells in long-lasting Graves disease. Time point denoted: persistent/refractory GD, antithyroid drugs over 5 years with positive TRAb. PBMCs were the source of the RNA used for TCR sequencing. Arm-PCR with iRepertoire HTBI primers amplified the CDR3 regions for these TCR beta libraries. TCRdb processed the multiplex PCR reads anew with MiXCR; each CDR3 protein has one entry. This repertoire shows more than 650,000 distinct CDR3 sequences, 25% to 35% found once; its top ten account for around 42%. Sequenced material: peripheral blood mononuclear cells (PBMCs), taken when the disease was refractory, from a patient treated with antithyroid drugs. Receptors were obtained from a female donor with Graves disease.

This clonotype has just a few counts. The rearrangement joins TRBV5-4 to TRBJ1-2; 9 nucleotides match TRBD1. The CDR3 contains 15 residues. Losses at the gene ends were 4 bases for V and 4 bases for J; bases not matched to a gene: 8. Germline values: CDR1 SGHNT, CDR2 YYREEE (reference sequence). CDR3 coding DNA: TGTGCCAGCAGCGACGGACAGGGGAAAGGCTATGGCTACACCTTC. Translation gives CASSDGQGKGYGYTF.

This clonotype was counted at least ten times. This chain connects TRBV15 to TRBJ1-4, with D tentatively TRBD1 (6 bases). The CDR3 length is 16 residues. V was cut by 5 bases and J by 0 bases, with 13 bases left in between. Germline V gene data show CDR1 as LNHNV and CDR2 as YYDKDF (reference sequence). Here the CDR3 DNA reads TGTGCCACCAGCCGGACAGTTTTTGCAACTAATGAAAAACTGTTTTTT. The encoded protein is CATSRTVFATNEKLFF.

This chain links TRBV6-2 or TRBV6-3 with TRBJ1-2; TRBD1 is a possible D gene (5 bases). Trimming removed 5 bases at V and 7 bases at J, with 23 bases between. CDR1 and CDR2 (germline): MNHEY, SVGEGT. This CDR3 spans 16 amino acids. CDR3 coding DNA: TGTGCCAGCAGTAACTTTAACAGGAACACAAGACGTGGCTACACCTTC. Residues: CASSNFNRNTRRGYTF.

The rearrangement joins TRBV6-5 to TRBJ1-5; 8 nucleotides line up with TRBD1. The CDR3 sequence is 16 residues long. With 0 bases clipped from V and 5 bases from J, the junction kept 6 bases outside the gene matches. Germline V gene lookup returns CDR1 MNHEY and CDR2 SVGAGI. As DNA, the CDR3 is TGTGCCAGCAGTTACTCAGGACAGGGACCCCATCAGCCCCAGCATTTT. Protein product: CASSYSGQGPHQPQHF.

V gene TRBV12-3 or TRBV12-4 combines with J gene TRBJ2-6, with 9 bases identical to TRBD1. This CDR3 has 17 residues. With 6 bases clipped from V and 2 bases from J, the junction kept 8 bases outside the gene matches. CDR3 DNA: TGTGCCAGCAGGAGGGGACAGGGAAAGGCTGGGGCCAACGTCCTGACTTTC. Residues: CASRRGQGKAGANVLTF.

The CDR3 is CASSPWTGQNTIYF. The CDR3 DNA is TGTGCCAGCAGTCCATGGACAGGGCAAAACACCATATATTTT. The chain uses TRBV6-2 or TRBV6-3 and TRBJ1-3, with TRBD1 matching 8 bases. The ends lost 5 bases at V and 6 bases at J; junction bases unmatched: 6. The V gene's germline CDR1 is MNHEY and CDR2 SVGEGT. This CDR3 is built from 14 residues.

This clonotype was observed a handful of times. This rearrangement joins TRBV28 to TRBJ1-6, with D possibly matching TRBD1 (5 bases). CDR1 and CDR2 (germline): MDHEN, SYDVKM. This CDR3 has 15 residues. Trimming removed 5 bases at V and 5 bases at J, with 13 bases between. The CDR3 DNA sequence: TGTGCCAGCAGTCCCGGGACCACGAATAATTCACCCCTCCACTTT. It translates to CASSPGTTNNSPLHF.

The V call is TRBV5-1, the J call TRBJ2-7, with TRBD2 matching over 14 bases. The junction had 4 bases not matched to a gene; V was cut back by 0 bases and J by 5 bases. The CDR3 totals 16 residues. Germline loops: CDR1 SGHRS, CDR2 YFSETQ. CDR3 sequence reads: CASSLAETSGRDEQYF. In DNA, the CDR3 is TGCGCCAGCAGCTTGGCTGAGACTAGCGGGAGGGACGAGCAGTACTTC.

This clonotype was counted between two and nine times. The chain recombines TRBV7-9 with TRBJ2-2; TRBD1 might be the D (5 bases). The CDR3 is made up of 16 amino acids. Per the germline V gene, CDR1 is SEHNR and CDR2 is FQNEAQ (reference sequence). The V end was cut by 6 bases, the J end by 5 bases, with 19 bases between. The CDR3 loop is CASSPIGVLPTGELFF. The CDR3 DNA is TGTGCCAGCAGTCCGATAGGGGTCCTCCCGACCGGGGAGCTGTTTTTT.

The rearrangement uses TRBV6-1 and TRBJ2-7; tentatively, D is TRBD2 (5 bases). The CDR3 has 13 residues. V shed 6 bases and J shed 6 bases, with 15 bases lying between them. The germline CDR1 and CDR2 sequences are MNHNS and SASEGT. The CDR3: CASSKVRGGEQYF. CDR3 DNA sequence: TGTGCCAGCAGCAAGGTCCGGGGTGGCGAGCAGTACTTC.

The chain has TRBV6-2 or TRBV6-3 and TRBJ2-7, with D tentatively TRBD1 (6 bases). Germline V gene sequence: CDR1 MNHEY, CDR2 SVGEGT. Trimming left V 9 bases short and J 0 bases short, with 21 bases between. The CDR3 totals 16 residues. CDR3 in amino acids: CARSRRQALSSYEQYF. In nucleotides, the CDR3 is TGTGCCAGGAGCCGAAGACAGGCCCTCTCCTCCTACGAGCAGTACTTC.

The gene calls are TRBV15 and TRBJ2-7; tentatively, D is TRBD1 (5 bases). Per germline, CDR1 LNHNV and CDR2 YYDKDF (reference sequence). The CDR3 length is 14 residues. V shed 0 bases and J shed 5 bases, with 11 bases lying between them. This CDR3 is CATSRDHVGHEQYF. The CDR3 DNA follows: TGTGCCACCAGCAGAGATCACGTGGGGCACGAGCAGTACTTC.

The chain uses TRBV27 and TRBJ1-5, with D possibly matching TRBD1 (5 bases). CDR3 length equals 16 residues. Per germline, CDR1 MNHEY and CDR2 SMNVEV (reference sequence). V lost 2 bases, J lost 2 bases, and 13 bases lay in between. CDR3 region: CASSLRGPNGNQPQHF. The DNA of the CDR3 is TGTGCCAGCAGTTTAAGGGGTCCCAATGGCAATCAGCCCCAGCATTTT.

V and J are TRBV20-1 and TRBJ2-7, with D possibly being TRBD1 (6 bases). Trimming removed 0 bases from V and 5 bases from J, with 17 bases in between. This CDR3 is 15 amino acids long. Germline CDR1 is DFQATT and CDR2 is SNEGSKA (reference sequence). DNA of the CDR3: TGCAGTGCTAGAGATTATACGCAGGGGCTCCACGAGCAGTACTTC. Protein product: CSARDYTQGLHEQYF.

J is TRBJ2-2 and V is TRBV20-1, with 8 positions matching TRBD1. V gave up 6 bases and J gave up 10 bases; unmatched junction bases: 13. The CDR3 spans 14 residues. Germline CDR1 is DFQATT and CDR2 is SNEGSKA (reference sequence). CDR3 sequence reads: CSARDPRGLEELFF. The CDR3 bases are TGCAGTGCGCGCGACCCCAGGGGGCTGGAGGAGCTGTTTTTT.

This clonotype was observed a handful of times. CDR3 nucleotide sequence: TGTGCCAGCAGTGAAACCTGGACCAAAAACATTCAGTACTTC. Its translation is CASSETWTKNIQYF. The chain uses TRBV6-1 and TRBJ2-4; D is unresolved. CDR3 length equals 14 residues. Deletions cut 2 bases from V and 2 bases from J, with 7 bases between. Germline assignment: CDR1 MNHNS and CDR2 SASEGT.

The genes are TRBV30 and TRBJ1-1; weak D call: TRBD1 (5 bases). The germline CDR1 and CDR2 sequences are GTSNPN and SVGIG (reference sequence). The V end lost 0 bases, the J end lost 4 bases, and 18 bases lay between the germline ends. CDR3 size: 16 residues. In DNA form, the CDR3 reads TGTGCCTGGAGTGTACTGTTTCCTAGGGGTGGCACTGAAGCTTTCTTT. Translated: CAWSVLFPRGGTEAFF.

The table lists this clonotype with a few counts. The genes are TRBV29-1 and TRBJ2-2; 14 bases agree with TRBD2. V was clipped by 4 bases and J by 5 bases; unmatched bases: 6. Germline values: CDR1 SQVTM, CDR2 ANQGSEA. CDR3 length equals 16 residues. The CDR3 loop reads CSVGGTSGSGTGELFF. CDR3 in DNA: TGCAGCGTTGGCGGGACTAGCGGGAGTGGTACCGGGGAGCTGTTTTTT.

The rearrangement links TRBV12-3 or TRBV12-4 to TRBJ1-2; D gene ambiguous. CDR3 length: 14 residues. Trimming removed 2 bases at V and 4 bases at J, with 11 bases between. This CDR3 is CASSLFTPSYGYTF. The CDR3 DNA reads TGTGCCAGCAGTTTATTTACACCAAGCTATGGCTACACCTTC.

This clonotype was picked up a small number of times. CDR3 DNA sequence: TGTGCCACCAGTCCGACAGGGGGGTCCTACGAGCAGTACTTC. It is translated as CATSPTGGSYEQYF. The J gene is TRBJ2-7, the V gene TRBV24-1; 9 bases are a match to TRBD1. Trimming at V came to 6 bases and at J to 1 base, leaving 3 bases not matched to a gene. This CDR3 spans 14 amino acids. Germline values: CDR1 KGHDR, CDR2 SFDVKD.

CDR3 region: CSARTSGSETQYF. CDR3 coding DNA: TGCAGTGCTCGGACTAGCGGGAGTGAGACCCAGTACTTC. The chain is built from TRBV20-1 and TRBJ2-5; 13 bases are shared with TRBD2. This CDR3 comprises 13 residues. The V gene end was trimmed by 5 bases and the J gene end by 5 bases; junction bases not matched to a gene: 2. Germline lookup yields CDR1 DFQATT and CDR2 SNEGSKA (reference sequence).

Of note for this clonotype: A junction end diverges from the germline sequence, so it may reflect a read error. This chain connects TRBV11-3 to TRBJ1-1; D is unresolved. CDR3 length equals 13 residues. From germline, CDR1 is SGHNT and CDR2 YENEEA. CDR3 residues: CAGSLAPKTEAFF. As DNA, the CDR3 is TGTGCCGGCAGCTTAGCGCCAAAGACTGAAGCTTTCTTT.

This clonotype was seen at least ten times. V usage is TRBV28 and J usage is TRBJ1-2; unclear D gene. CDR1 and CDR2 (germline): MDHEN, SYDVKM. V lost 6 bases and J lost 4, with 12 bases in between. The CDR3 contains 13 residues. CDR3 bases: TGTGCCAGCAGCTTGGCCCGCGGCTATGGCTACACCTTC. This encodes CASSLARGYGYTF.

This chain connects TRBV12-3 or TRBV12-4 to TRBJ1-2, with D possibly being TRBD1 (6 bases). This CDR3 region has 14 residues. Trimming cost V 6 bases and J 4 bases, with 15 bases left between them. CDR3 protein: CASSPVQGPYGYTF. In DNA, the CDR3 is TGTGCCAGCAGCCCTGTACAGGGTCCCTATGGCTACACCTTC.

The gene calls are TRBV6-1 and TRBJ1-2, with D possibly matching TRBD1 (6 bases). The V gene lost 6 bases and the J gene lost 4 bases, with 18 bases spanning the gap. This CDR3 region has 15 residues. Germline V gene lookup returns CDR1 MNHNS and CDR2 SASEGT. The CDR3 sequence is CASSPLGGRSYGYTF. CDR3 DNA: TGTGCCAGCAGCCCCCTCGGGGGGCGCAGCTATGGCTACACCTTC.

The chain carries TRBV5-4 and TRBJ1-2; TRBD1 matches 8 bases. This CDR3 is 14 amino acids long. Germline trimming cut 0 bases from V and 5 bases from J; bases unmatched to any gene: 3. The V gene's germline CDR1 is SGHNT and CDR2 YYREEE (reference sequence). The CDR3 DNA sequence: TGTGCCAGCAGCTTGGTGGGACAGGATTATGGCTACACCTTC. This gives the protein CASSLVGQDYGYTF.

Many counts were recorded for this clonotype. This rearrangement joins TRBV7-3 to TRBJ1-5; maybe TRBD1 (6 bases). Per germline, CDR1 SGHTA and CDR2 FQGTGA. The CDR3 spans 15 residues. Trimming stripped 5 bases from V and 2 bases from J, with 13 bases between. The CDR3 sequence is CASSHRQARNQPQHF. DNA for the CDR3: TGTGCCAGCAGCCATCGACAGGCTCGCAATCAGCCCCAGCATTTT.

The chain employs TRBV5-4 and TRBJ1-1; 7 nucleotides match TRBD1. The germline V gene encodes CDR1 SGHNT and CDR2 YYREEE (reference sequence). After removal of 4 bases from V and 1 base from J, the junction contained 4 bases not matched to a gene. CDR3 size: 14 residues. CDR3 coding DNA: TGTGCCAGCAGCATGGACAGGACGAACACTGAAGCTTTCTTT. This translates into CASSMDRTNTEAFF.

This clonotype was seen repeatedly, ten times or more. The chain uses TRBV11-2 and TRBJ2-5; no firm D call. Germline loops: CDR1 SGHAT, CDR2 FQNNGV. This CDR3 has 16 amino acids. V was trimmed by 5 bases and J by 4 bases, leaving 20 bases between them. CDR3 loop: CASSHSGGDPLETQYF. The CDR3 DNA follows: TGTGCCAGCAGCCACTCGGGCGGAGACCCATTAGAGACCCAGTACTTC.

The chain combines TRBV3-1 with TRBJ2-7, with 12 nucleotides matching TRBD2. V dropped 1 base and J dropped 4; count of bases not matched to a gene: 5. The CDR3 has 16 amino acids. CDR1 LGHDT and CDR2 YNNKEL come from the germline V gene (reference sequence). CDR3 nucleotide sequence: TGTGCCAGCAGCCAAGGTCCGACTAGCGGGAGATACGAGCAGTACTTC. It specifies CASSQGPTSGRYEQYF.